Listed below are T cell receptor beta chains from one sample, sequenced in a study of shared clonotypes between healthy human individuals. Measured with immunoSEQ multiplex PCR; TCRdb has only the in-frame clones, and not every one. The sample lists fewer than 3 million clones, just under 95% occurring once. The material sequenced was naive CD4+ T cells from PBMCs. All receptors derive from a man aged 18 to 30 in good health. Some clones in this sample may be carry-over from other donors' samples. The CDR3 runs from the conserved cysteine through the conserved F or W. A D gene is named only where the DNA matches it firmly. Only part of the rows carry a size: once, few, many, or a class if the clone is expanded.

j_call clone_size v_call d_call cdr3_aa cdr3_nt
TRBJ2-3 once TRBV6-1 TRBD1 CASSFPGQVTDTQYF TGTGCCAGCAGTTTTCCGGGACAGGTAACAGATACGCAGTATTTT
TRBJ2-5 NA TRBV2 TRBD2 CASSPTSGREETQYF TGTGCCAGCAGCCCCACTAGCGGGAGAGAAGAGACCCAGTACTTC
TRBJ2-2 NA TRBV5-1 TRBD2 CASRAGLAGDNTGELFF TGCGCCAGCCGGGCGGGGCTAGCGGGAGATAACACCGGGGAGCTGTTTTTT
TRBJ1-2 NA TRBV6-5 TRBD1 CASSYSGTGVSYTF TGTGCCAGCAGTTACTCGGGGACAGGGGTCAGCTACACCTTC
TRBJ1-1 NA TRBV11-3 TRBD1 CASSLQGAEAFF TGTGCCAGCAGCTTACAGGGGGCAGAGGCTTTCTTT
TRBJ2-3 NA TRBV28 NA CASHNEDTDTQYF TGTGCCAGCCATAACGAAGACACAGATACGCAGTATTTT
TRBJ2-7 NA TRBV5-1 NA CASSLAVGRGLYEQYF TGCGCCAGCAGCTTGGCGGTGGGACGGGGACTCTACGAGCAGTACTTC
TRBJ2-1 once TRBV11-3 NA CARLLRNDEQFF TGTGCCAGGCTGTTGAGAAACGATGAGCAGTTCTTC
TRBJ2-3 NA TRBV7-2 NA CASSFTSRSSTDTQYF TGTGCCAGCAGCTTCACTAGCCGTTCTAGCACAGATACGCAGTATTTT
TRBJ2-1 NA TRBV6-5 TRBD2 CASSYGGLASNEQFF TGTGCCAGCAGTTACGGAGGACTAGCGTCCAATGAGCAGTTCTTC
TRBJ2-4 NA TRBV5-1 NA CASSLDGVRAKNIQYF TGCGCCAGCAGCTTGGATGGGGTTCGAGCCAAAAACATTCAGTACTTC
TRBJ2-3 NA TRBV7-6 TRBD2 CAAGDAGFTDTQYF TGTGCCGCGGGAGACGCGGGGTTCACAGATACGCAGTATTTT
TRBJ1-3 NA TRBV6-6 TRBD1 CASSRQGETTGNTIYF TGTGCCAGCAGCCGACAGGGGGAGACGACTGGAAACACCATATATTTT
TRBJ1-5 NA TRBV7-4 NA CASSVGQSNQPQHF TGTGCCAGCAGCGTAGGACAGTCGAATCAGCCCCAGCATTTT
TRBJ1-5 NA TRBV5-1 TRBD1 CASSQGGQGGYSNQPQHF TGCGCCAGCAGCCAGGGAGGACAGGGCGGCTATAGCAATCAGCCCCAGCATTTT
TRBJ1-1 NA TRBV10-3 TRBD1 CAISERTGNTEAFF TGTGCCATCAGTGAGAGGACAGGGAACACTGAAGCTTTCTTT
TRBJ2-7 NA TRBV7-3 NA CASSPSGYEQYF TGTGCCAGCAGCCCTTCCGGATACGAGCAGTACTTC
TRBJ1-5 NA TRBV5-1 NA CASADGRPGSNQPQHF TGCGCCAGCGCAGACGGCCGCCCGGGAAGCAATCAGCCCCAGCATTTT
TRBJ2-3 NA TRBV5-1 NA CASSLSRARNIQLSTDTQYF TGCGCCAGCAGCTTGTCCCGGGCCCGTAACATTCAACTTAGCACAGATACGCAGTATTTT
TRBJ2-3 NA TRBV5-4 TRBD2 CASSPGRGSTGDTQYF TGTGCCAGCAGCCCCGGGAGGGGCAGCACGGGGGATACGCAGTATTTT
TRBJ1-1 NA TRBV7-9 TRBD1 CASSSQGTTEAFF TGTGCCAGCAGCTCACAGGGGACCACTGAAGCTTTCTTT
TRBJ2-7 NA TRBV28 NA CASTRGSYEQYF TGTGCCAGCACAAGGGGGTCCTACGAGCAGTACTTC
TRBJ1-3 NA TRBV7-3 NA CAIPEGSSGNTIYF TGTGCCATCCCCGAAGGGAGCTCTGGAAACACCATATATTTT
TRBJ2-7 NA TRBV28 TRBD1 CASRTQGAGEQYF TGTGCCAGCAGAACACAGGGGGCTGGCGAGCAGTACTTC
TRBJ2-7 NA TRBV7-9 NA CASSKGYEQYF TGTGCCAGCAGCAAGGGTTACGAGCAGTACTTC
TRBJ1-2 few TRBV5-4 NA CASRGQAGNYGYTF TGTGCCAGCAGAGGCCAGGCGGGGAACTATGGCTACACCTTC
TRBJ2-3 once TRBV2 TRBD2 CASSERPLAGGAGTDTQYF TGTGCCAGCAGTGAAAGGCCATTAGCGGGAGGTGCTGGCACAGATACGCAGTATTTT
TRBJ2-7 once TRBV14 TRBD2 CASSRGTSGFGYEQYF TGTGCCAGCAGCCGTGGGACTAGCGGGTTCGGGTACGAGCAGTACTTC
TRBJ1-2 NA TRBV28 NA CASSLLGPTHKGGYTF TGTGCCAGCAGTTTATTAGGCCCTACCCATAAGGGGGGCTACACCTTC
TRBJ2-3 NA TRBV11-3 TRBD2 CASSSRLAGGDTQYF TGTGCCAGCAGCTCAAGACTAGCGGGAGGGGATACGCAGTATTTT
TRBJ1-2 NA TRBV9 TRBD1 CASSAGTGGAGQSRYTF TGTGCCAGCAGCGCCGGGACAGGGGGCGCGGGTCAAAGTCGCTACACCTTC
TRBJ1-1 NA TRBV7-3 NA CASSSLAGREAFF TGTGCCAGCAGTTCACTCGCGGGGAGGGAAGCTTTCTTT
TRBJ1-1 once TRBV6-1 NA CASSREGGTEAFF TGTGCCAGCAGTCGAGAAGGGGGCACTGAAGCTTTCTTT
TRBJ2-3 NA TRBV6-4 NA CASSLNSGGTDTQYF TGTGCCAGCAGTCTGAACTCCGGGGGCACAGATACGCAGTATTTT
TRBJ2-7 NA TRBV9 NA CASLGESSYEQYF TGTGCCAGTTTGGGGGAGAGCTCCTACGAGCAGTACTTC
TRBJ1-1 once TRBV28 NA CASSFFRGQSTEAFF TGTGCCAGCAGTTTCTTTCGGGGGCAATCCACTGAAGCTTTCTTT
TRBJ1-5 NA TRBV19 NA CASSTRRTEWGVQPQHF TGTGCCAGTAGTACCCGCAGGACAGAGTGGGGGGTACAGCCCCAGCATTTT
TRBJ2-7 NA TRBV18 NA CASSAGRVSYEQYF TGTGCCAGCTCAGCGGGACGAGTCTCCTACGAGCAGTACTTC
TRBJ1-3 few TRBV14 NA CASRKGNSGNTIYF TGTGCCAGCAGGAAGGGAAACTCTGGAAACACCATATATTTT
TRBJ1-6 NA TRBV5-1 TRBD1 CASSLLPGTANSPLHF TGCGCCAGCAGCTTGTTACCCGGGACAGCCAATTCACCCCTCCACTTT